These 24 T cell receptor beta chains share one sample of origin, sequenced in a study of cytomegalovirus exposure and HLA in healthy donors. The PCR employed 60 Vbeta primers together with 13 Jbeta primers. Measured with immunoSEQ multiplex PCR; TCRdb has only the in-frame clones, and not every one. The sample yields fewer than 90,000 clones, about 80% seen once. Specimen: PBMCs. The receptors were gathered from a man aged 30 to 39 in good health and CMV-seropositive.

This chain uses TRBV5-1 with TRBJ2-3, with D maybe TRBD1 (8 bases). CDR3 length: 14 amino acids. The ends were cut back, 4 bases at V and 5 bases at J, with 14 bases in the middle. From germline, CDR1 is SGHRS and CDR2 YFSETQ. The CDR3 loop reads CASSLNRGGDTQYF. The CDR3 coding sequence is TGCGCCAGCAGCCTAAACAGGGGGGGAGATACGCAGTATTTT.

V usage is TRBV30 and J usage is TRBJ2-2; D uncertain. Germline CDR1 GTSNPN, CDR2 SVGIG (reference sequence). The CDR3 is made up of 16 amino acids. Trimming removed 0 bases at V and 5 bases at J, with 16 bases between. This CDR3 reads CAWSVLHELLTGELFF. As DNA, the CDR3 is TGTGCCTGGAGTGTATTGCACGAATTACTAACCGGGGAGCTGTTTTTT.

About this clone itself: One end of the junction varies from germline; a read error may be responsible. This chain connects TRBV6-5 to TRBJ2-1; the D gene is possibly TRBD1 (6 bases). CDR1 MNHEY and CDR2 SVGAGI come from the germline V gene. The CDR3 totals 15 residues. CDR3 sequence reads: CASTRSTGRYNGQFF. The CDR3 DNA reads TGTGCCAGCACTCGGAGCACAGGGCGCTACAATGGGCAGTTCTTC.

The chain couples TRBV9 to TRBJ2-1; TRBD2 matches at 15 bases. J gave up 10 bases and V 4 bases, and 12 bases lay outside the gene matches. This CDR3 spans 17 amino acids. The germline V gene encodes CDR1 SGDLS and CDR2 YYNGEE. This CDR3 is CASSIRTGTSGGREQFF. The CDR3 coding sequence is TGTGCCAGCAGCATTCGAACCGGGACTAGCGGGGGGCGGGAGCAGTTCTTC.

This clone turned up a few times. The rearrangement joins TRBV9 to TRBJ2-5; the match to TRBD2 covers 7 bases. Trimming took 3 bases from V and 6 from J; bases not matched to a gene: 5. This CDR3 contains 13 residues. Germline V gene sequence: CDR1 SGDLS, CDR2 YYNGEE. This CDR3 is CASSEGLSKTQYF. The CDR3 DNA is TGTGCCAGCAGCGAGGGACTAAGTAAGACCCAGTACTTC.

The rearrangement joins TRBV6-5 to TRBJ2-5, with TRBD1 matching 8 bases. This CDR3 comprises 15 residues. V trimming: 6 bases; J trimming: 2 bases; junction bases outside the gene matches: 8. The V gene's germline CDR1 is MNHEY and CDR2 SVGAGI. The CDR3 region is CASRGQGSSQETQYF. CDR3 nucleotide sequence: TGTGCCAGCAGAGGACAGGGCTCCTCTCAAGAGACCCAGTACTTC.

V gene TRBV7-2 combines with J gene TRBJ2-7; TRBD2 matches at 7 bases. The J segment lost 5 bases and the V segment lost 5 bases, leaving 12 bases of the junction unmatched. CDR1 and CDR2 from the germline V gene are SGHTA and FQGNSA. This CDR3 spans 15 amino acids. The CDR3 is CASSANPSGGDEQYF. For the CDR3, the DNA is TGTGCCAGCAGCGCGAATCCTAGCGGAGGAGACGAGCAGTACTTC. The full variable domain, its missing parts supplied by reference TRBV7-2 and TRBJ2-7, is GAGVSQSPSNKVTEKGKDVELRCDPISGHTALYWYRQSLGQGLEFLIYFQGNSAPDKSGLPSDRFSAERTGGSVSTLTIQRTQQEDSAVYLCASSANPSGGDEQYFGPGTRLTVT.

This chain joins TRBV7-8 and TRBJ2-6; tentative D call: TRBD1 (5 bases). Germline CDR1 and CDR2: SGHVS and FQNEAQ. The CDR3 consists of 16 residues. V was pared by 6 bases and J by 4 bases, with 16 bases between. CDR3 in DNA: TGTGCCAGCAGGAGGCAGGGTGTTGAGGGGGCCAACGTCCTGACTTTC. Translated, it gives CASRRQGVEGANVLTF.

In this sample, this clone turned up a few times. V usage is TRBV5-4 and J usage is TRBJ2-1; 8 bases line up with TRBD2. The CDR3 contains 14 residues. J was trimmed by 5 bases and V by 4 bases; bases with no gene match: 5. Germline CDR1 reads SGHNT; CDR2 reads YYREEE (reference sequence). The CDR3 sequence is CASSVAGLHNEQFF. DNA for the CDR3: TGTGCCAGCAGCGTAGCGGGGCTGCACAATGAGCAGTTCTTC.

The rearrangement joins TRBV12-5 to TRBJ1-1, with a possible D match to TRBD1 (5 bases). V lost 1 base and J lost 7, with 10 bases in between. CDR1 is LGHNT, CDR2 FRNRAP, per germline. This CDR3 comprises 13 residues. Here the CDR3 reads CASGLGGDGEAFF. For the CDR3, the DNA is TGTGCTAGTGGTTTGGGGGGGGATGGTGAAGCTTTCTTT.

This chain uses TRBV15 with TRBJ2-7, with D maybe TRBD1 (6 bases). The ends were cut back, 1 base at V and 9 bases at J, with 19 bases in the middle. This CDR3 has 15 residues. Germline CDR1 is LNHNV and CDR2 is YYDKDF (reference sequence). The CDR3 region is CATSRVRGTGFLQYF. The DNA for the CDR3 is TGTGCCACCAGCAGAGTTAGGGGAACAGGGTTTTTGCAGTACTTC. The full variable domain, in which reference TRBV15 and TRBJ2-7 provide the parts outside the CDR3, is DAMVIQNPRYQVTQFGKPVTLSCSQTLNHNVMYWYQQKSSQAPKLLFHYYDKDFNNEADTPDNFQSRRPNTSFCFLDIRSPGLGDTAMYLCATSRVRGTGFLQYFGPGTRLTVT.

The CDR3 nucleotides read TGTGCCAGCAGCCTCGGGGTAGCGGGGGGCAGGAGCTCCTACAATGAGCAGTTCTTC. Amino acids: CASSLGVAGGRSSYNEQFF. J is TRBJ2-1 and V is TRBV11-3; 10 bases match TRBD2. Germline V lookup: CDR1 SGHNT, CDR2 YENEEA. The V gene end was trimmed by 5 bases and the J gene end by 0 bases; junction bases not matched to a gene: 13. This CDR3 contains 19 residues.

The V call is TRBV18, the J call TRBJ2-7; 9 bases fit TRBD1. The CDR3 sequence is 14 residues long. Looked up from germline, CDR1 is KGHSH and CDR2 is LQKENI. Trimming cost V 3 bases and J 2 bases; bases outside gene matches: 2. CDR3 in DNA: TGTGCCAGCTCACCGCGACAGGGGGCCTACGAGCAGTACTTC. It yields the protein CASSPRQGAYEQYF.

V and J are TRBV9 and TRBJ1-1; D not certain. The CDR3 runs to 13 residues. The germline V and J ends were trimmed by 4 bases and 4 bases, with 11 bases remaining between them. Per the germline V gene, CDR1 is SGDLS and CDR2 is YYNGEE. CDR3 sequence (DNA): TGTGCCAGCAGCCCGAGAGGAGGCACTGAAGCTTTCTTT. Its translation is CASSPRGGTEAFF.

DNA for the CDR3: TGTGCCAGCAGCGTTAGAGCGGATACGCAGTATTTT. It codes for CASSVRADTQYF. J is TRBJ2-3 and V is TRBV7-8; D unclear. Germline V gives CDR1 SGHVS, CDR2 FQNEAQ. Trimming removed 5 bases from V and 6 bases from J, with 9 bases in between. This CDR3 contains 12 residues.

DNA for the CDR3: TGTGCCAGCAGCCCTAGAGTAGCGGGGGGGTTTAGGGGAGACAATGAGCAGTTCTTC. This encodes CASSPRVAGGFRGDNEQFF. The V call is TRBV13, the J call TRBJ2-1; 11 bases align to TRBD2. Germline values: CDR1 PRHDT, CDR2 FYEKMQ (reference sequence). J was trimmed by 5 bases and V by 5 bases; bases with no gene match: 17. The CDR3 spans 19 residues.

This chain links TRBV27 with TRBJ1-4; the D gene is possibly TRBD1 (5 bases). Trimming stripped 8 bases from V and 5 bases from J, with 21 bases between. This CDR3 spans 16 amino acids. CDR1 and CDR2 from the germline V gene are MNHEY and SMNVEV (reference sequence). The CDR3 is CASYSGWGMGNEKLFF. CDR3 nucleotide sequence: TGTGCCAGCTATTCCGGTTGGGGCATGGGGAATGAAAAACTGTTTTTT.

This clone was seen just once. This same CDR3 is encoded by further DNA sequences in the sample. V gene TRBV6-5 combines with J gene TRBJ2-1; maybe TRBD1 (6 bases). This CDR3 comprises 13 residues. Germline CDR1 MNHEY, CDR2 SVGAGI. V was trimmed by 5 bases and J by 4 bases, leaving 9 bases between them. In DNA form, the CDR3 reads TGTGCCAGCAGTACCGGACAGTACAATGAGCAGTTCTTC. Amino acids: CASSTGQYNEQFF.

In the case of this clone: A junction end diverges from the germline sequence, so it may reflect a read error. The chain employs TRBV7-9 and TRBJ1-5; 8 nucleotides align to TRBD1. Germline V gene data show CDR1 as SEHNR and CDR2 as FQNEAQ (reference sequence). The CDR3 extends over 17 amino acids. This CDR3 reads CSSSDGQGRHSNQPQHF. Here the CDR3 DNA reads TGTTCCAGCAGCGATGGACAGGGTCGACATAGCAATCAGCCCCAGCATTTT.

This sequence joins TRBV6-1 and TRBJ1-2; 9 nucleotides line up with TRBD1. The CDR3 has 13 residues. V dropped 6 bases and J dropped 6; count of bases not matched to a gene: 5. Germline assignment: CDR1 MNHNS and CDR2 SASEGT. CDR3 in amino acids: CASRTGQGDGYTF. For the CDR3, the DNA is TGTGCCAGCAGGACGGGACAGGGAGATGGCTACACCTTC.

V gene TRBV7-2 combines with J gene TRBJ2-4, with 8 bases aligning to TRBD2. Germline assignment: CDR1 SGHTA and CDR2 FQGNSA. V lost 5 bases, J lost 0 bases, and 15 bases stayed unmatched. This CDR3 is 19 amino acids long. DNA for the CDR3: TGTGCCAGCAGCCCCCGGGGGGGCCCCCGGGGGGTAGCCAAAAACATTCAGTACTTC. Its translation is CASSPRGGPRGVAKNIQYF.

The chain joins TRBV30 to TRBJ2-7; 12 nucleotides align to TRBD1. This CDR3 contains 18 residues. CDR1 is GTSNPN and CDR2 is SVGIG in the germline V gene (reference sequence). Trimming at V came to 5 bases and at J to 2 bases, leaving 16 bases not matched to a gene. The CDR3 DNA is TGTGCCTGGCCCAAACCGGGACAGGGGGCAACCCCCGCCTACGAGCAGTACTTC. The encoded protein is CAWPKPGQGATPAYEQYF. The full variable domain, in which reference TRBV30 and TRBJ2-7 provide the parts outside the CDR3, is SQTIHQWPATLVQPVGSPLSLECTVEGTSNPNLYWYRQAAGRGLQLLFYSVGIGQISSEVPQNLSASRPQDRQFILSSKKLLLSDSGFYLCAWPKPGQGATPAYEQYFGPGTRLTVT.

This sequence joins TRBV5-1 and TRBJ2-7, with D uncertain. Germline V CDR1 and CDR2: SGHRS, YFSETQ. V was cut by 0 bases and J by 2 bases, with 18 bases left in between. The CDR3 is 17 residues long. The CDR3 here is CASSLVWAPSLTYEQYF. Written as DNA, the CDR3 is TGCGCCAGCAGCTTGGTTTGGGCACCCTCCTTGACCTACGAGCAGTACTTC.

The chain recombines TRBV11-2 with TRBJ2-3; 12 bases line up with TRBD2. CDR3 size: 19 residues. Germline values: CDR1 SGHAT, CDR2 FQNNGV. The junction had 8 bases not matched to a gene; V was cut back by 1 base and J by 0 bases. In DNA, the CDR3 is TGTGCCAGCAGCTTAGTAGTGGGCCTAGCGGGGGGGAGCACAGATACGCAGTATTTT. As protein: CASSLVVGLAGGSTDTQYF.